These 2 T cell receptor beta chains were all obtained from the same sample, sequenced in a study of CXCR3-negative and CXCR3-positive naive CD8 T cells. Study findings and constraints: The TRB CDR3s that CXCR3-positive naive cells carried were more hydrophobic than those of CXCR3-negative naive cells.

The method, 5' RACE with UMI labels, was used to prepare the TRB cDNA libraries. With the 5' RACE reads reprocessed, TCRdb shows one record per CDR3 protein and no DNA. The sample spans about 89,000 distinct CDR3 sequences; the ten largest clones claim approximately 0.99%. These receptors are not linked to any known antigen. The sample was naive CXCR3+ CD8+ T cells from blood. Subset here: CD45RO-CCR7+CD27+CD95- naive CD8+ T cells expressing CXCR3 (TNR3+). These receptor sequences come from a human donor in good health. Some clones in this sample may be carry-over from other donors' samples.

The chain links TRBV9 to TRBJ1-2; TCRdb picks TRBD1, but there is no DNA to check that call. Germline loops: CDR1 SGDLS, CDR2 YYNGEE. The CDR3 totals 15 residues. The CDR3 spells CASSGDRNVLGGYTF.

This sequence joins TRBV7-9 and TRBJ2-7; the D call from TCRdb, TRBD2, cannot be confirmed without DNA. Germline CDR1 reads SEHNR; CDR2 reads FQNEAQ (reference sequence). The CDR3 spans 14 residues. The CDR3 sequence is CASSGGLAFYEQYF.